This T cell receptor beta chain came from a study of T cell changes during pregnancy in multiple sclerosis. V was cut by 5 bases and J by 5 bases, with 18 bases left in between. This CDR3 is built from 15 residues. Per the germline V gene, CDR1 is MNHNY and CDR2 is SVGAGI (reference sequence). Sequencing used immunoSEQ multiplex PCR; TCRdb keeps in-frame clones, though not all of them. The repertoire has tens of thousands of clones, more than 70% of them found once; the top ten carry roughly 8.5%. The sample here was CD8+ T cells from peripheral blood mononuclear cells, taken after pregnancy. The J gene is TRBJ1-2, the V gene TRBV6-6; D is unclear. This receptor was taken from a female donor with multiple sclerosis, enrolled in a pregnancy study. CDR3: CASSPQPGYEYGYTF. DNA for the CDR3: TGTGCCAGCAGTCCCCAACCAGGTTACGAATATGGCTACACCTTC.